The 20 T cell receptor beta chains below come from one sample, sequenced in a study of blood T cell repertoires in COVID-19. Profiling relied on immunoSEQ multiplex PCR, and the TCRdb table lists in-frame clones only, not all of them. Altogether a few hundred thousand clones are present, around 86% being singletons, with the ten largest covering 1%. The specimen was peripheral blood. These receptors originate from a man in his fifties with active or convalescent COVID-19.

The chain uses TRBV6-5 and TRBJ2-2, with TRBD1 matching over 8 bases. The V and J ends lost 2 bases and 4 bases, in that order; junction bases with no gene match: 6. Germline CDR1 reads MNHEY; CDR2 reads SVGAGI. The CDR3 runs to 16 residues. Here the CDR3 DNA reads TGTGCCAGCAGTTACCCGACAGGGGACGGCACCGGGGAGCTGTTTTTT. Its protein is CASSYPTGDGTGELFF.

This clone was seen only once. The gene calls are TRBV2 and TRBJ2-1; 8 bases align to TRBD2. CDR3 length: 15 amino acids. With 6 bases clipped from V and 4 bases from J, the junction kept 8 bases outside the gene matches. Germline V gene lookup returns CDR1 SNHLY and CDR2 FYNNEI. CDR3 bases: TGTGCCAGCAGAGGGGGGGCTAGCGGGTACAATGAGCAGTTCTTC. Amino acids: CASRGGASGYNEQFF.

This sequence joins TRBV7-3 and TRBJ2-2, with D possibly matching TRBD1 (6 bases). The length of the CDR3 is 13 residues. V lost 6 bases and J 5 bases, leaving 10 bases between the germline ends. Per germline, CDR1 SGHTA and CDR2 FQGTGA. The CDR3, as DNA: TGTGCCAGCAGGCTAAGGGGGACCGGGGAGCTGTTTTTT. Its protein is CASRLRGTGELFF.

The chain combines TRBV7-9 with TRBJ2-1; TRBD2 might be the D (6 bases). Germline V gene lookup returns CDR1 SEHNR and CDR2 FQNEAQ (reference sequence). The CDR3 spans 16 residues. V lost 0 bases to trimming and J lost 6 bases, with 15 bases between them. CDR3 amino acids: CASSLAPSGWGNEQFF. CDR3 nucleotides: TGTGCCAGCAGCTTAGCGCCAAGCGGGTGGGGCAATGAGCAGTTCTTC.

This clone was recorded once. This sequence joins TRBV19 and TRBJ1-5; unclear D gene. Trimming left V 0 bases short and J 0 bases short, with 9 bases between. Germline assignment: CDR1 LNHDA and CDR2 SQIVND (reference sequence). There are 16 residues in the CDR3. The CDR3 loop reads CASSIEGLPSNQPQHF. CDR3 nucleotide sequence: TGTGCCAGTAGTATAGAAGGACTCCCTAGCAATCAGCCCCAGCATTTT.

CDR3 coding DNA: TGTGCCAGCAGCAAAGGACAGAACTGTAATCAGCCCCAGCATTTT. Protein product: CASSKGQNCNQPQHF. The chain employs TRBV21-1 and TRBJ1-5; no check of the table's D call, TRBD1, against the DNA was made. TRBV21-1 is listed as a pseudogene. The CDR3 sequence is 15 residues long.

Note on this clone: Additional DNA sequences in this sample encode the identical CDR3. The chain couples TRBV4-2 to TRBJ2-7; D gene uncertain. The germline V gene has CDR1 LGHNA and CDR2 YNFKEQ. CDR3 size: 13 residues. The V end was cut by 0 bases, the J end by 4 bases, with 7 bases between. DNA of the CDR3: TGTGCCAGCAGCCAAGATCTAGAATACGAGCAGTACTTC. Encoded protein: CASSQDLEYEQYF.

The chain joins TRBV19 to TRBJ1-2; TRBD1 matches 10 bases. Germline loops: CDR1 LNHDA, CDR2 SQIVND (reference sequence). The V and J ends lost 5 bases and 4 bases, in that order; junction bases with no gene match: 19. The CDR3 covers 19 residues. CDR3 DNA: TGTGCCAGTAGTTCGGGACAGGGGTCGGAATGGGTTGGAGGCTATGGCTACACCTTC. Its protein is CASSSGQGSEWVGGYGYTF.

This clone turned up a few times. Here the CDR3 DNA reads TGTGCCAGCAGCTTATTGAGACAGGGTTCTGAAGCTTTCTTT. The encoded protein is CASSLLRQGSEAFF. The chain has TRBV5-5 and TRBJ1-1; 7 nucleotides align to TRBD1. With V trimmed by 2 bases and J by 6 bases, 7 bases remained unmatched. The CDR3 has 14 residues. Germline lookup yields CDR1 SGHKS and CDR2 YYEKEE (reference sequence).

Here the CDR3 reads CASSVGPRGFYNEQFF. The DNA of the CDR3 is TGTGCCAGCAGCGTAGGCCCCCGAGGTTTCTACAATGAGCAGTTCTTC. V and J are TRBV9 and TRBJ2-1; D remains unclear. V was clipped by 0 bases and J by 3 bases, with 13 bases between them. Germline values: CDR1 SGDLS, CDR2 YYNGEE. CDR3 size: 16 residues.

The J gene is TRBJ1-4, the V gene TRBV5-1; D uncertain. V lost 0 bases and J lost 6, with 6 bases in between. This CDR3 spans 13 amino acids. Per the germline V gene, CDR1 is SGHRS and CDR2 is YFSETQ. In DNA, the CDR3 is TGCGCCAGCAGCTTGGGGCTTTATGAAAAACTGTTTTTT. Translating gives CASSLGLYEKLFF.

The table lists this clone with a count of one. The chain joins TRBV3-1 (or the pseudogene TRBV3-2) to TRBJ2-2; 8 nucleotides align to TRBD1. The CDR3 is made up of 14 amino acids. Germline CDR1 LGHDT, CDR2 YNNKEL (reference sequence). J gave up 6 bases and V 6 bases, and 6 bases lay outside the gene matches. The CDR3 DNA is TGTGCCAGCAGTCCCGGACAGGGAGCCGGGGAGCTGTTTTTT. Translated, it gives CASSPGQGAGELFF.

The rearrangement links TRBV25-1 to TRBJ1-1, with TRBD1 identical over 8 bases. The germline V gene encodes CDR1 MGHDK and CDR2 SYGVNS. The CDR3 totals 14 residues. V shed 2 bases, J shed 7 bases, and the junction held 6 bases outside the gene matches. The CDR3 DNA reads as TGTGCCAGCAGTGAAACAGGACAGGGCCTTGAAGCTTTCTTT. Protein: CASSETGQGLEAFF.

The chain employs TRBV6-5 and TRBJ1-2; perhaps TRBD1 as D (5 bases). Germline lookup yields CDR1 MNHEY and CDR2 SVGAGI. Trimming cost V 6 bases and J 8 bases, with 16 bases left between them. The CDR3 totals 13 residues. The CDR3 DNA follows: TGTGCCAGCAGGGTGACAGTAACTTTCGGCTACACCTTC. It encodes CASRVTVTFGYTF.

The chain joins TRBV6-2 or TRBV6-3 to TRBJ1-1; D ambiguous. The CDR3 contains 14 residues. CDR1 MNHEY and CDR2 SVGEGT come from the germline V gene. V lost 6 bases to trimming and J lost 5 bases, with 16 bases between them. In nucleotides, the CDR3 is TGTGCCAGCAGGCCTCCATTCTCGGGGACTGAAGCTTTCTTT. This sequence encodes CASRPPFSGTEAFF.

The chain combines TRBV9 with TRBJ2-5, with 7 bases aligning to TRBD1. J gave up 1 base and V 3 bases, and 6 bases lay outside the gene matches. Germline V gives CDR1 SGDLS, CDR2 YYNGEE. This CDR3 has 15 residues. CDR3 nucleotide sequence: TGTGCCAGCAGCGCTTCCTGGACAGGCCAAGAGACCCAGTACTTC. Amino acids: CASSASWTGQETQYF. Full variable domain (missing parts from reference TRBV9 and TRBJ2-5): DSGVTQTPKHLITATGQRVTLRCSPRSGDLSVYWYQQSLDQGLQFLIQYYNGEERAKGNILERFSAQQFPDLHSELNLSSLELGDSALYFCASSASWTGQETQYFGPGTRLLVL.

J is TRBJ1-1 and V is TRBV9; 8 nucleotides agree with TRBD1. V shed 4 bases and J 1 base; nucleotides not matched to a gene: 6. The CDR3 extends over 15 amino acids. Germline V gene data show CDR1 as SGDLS and CDR2 as YYNGEE. CDR3 loop: CASSPRQGTNTEAFF. Here the CDR3 DNA reads TGTGCCAGCAGCCCTCGACAGGGGACGAACACTGAAGCTTTCTTT.

V is TRBV29-1 and J is TRBJ1-2; D remains unclear. Trimming removed 3 bases at V and 2 bases at J, with 10 bases between. In germline, CDR1 is SQVTM, CDR2 ANQGSEA. There are 13 residues in the CDR3. CDR3 protein: CSVERVGNYGYTF. For the CDR3, the DNA is TGCAGCGTTGAGAGGGTGGGCAACTATGGCTACACCTTC.

V gene TRBV28 combines with J gene TRBJ1-4, with 7 bases fitting TRBD1. CDR1 is MDHEN and CDR2 is SYDVKM in the germline V gene. Losses at the gene ends were 4 bases for V and 5 bases for J; bases not matched to a gene: 10. CDR3 size: 16 residues. Here the CDR3 DNA reads TGTGCCAGCAGTTCCCGACAGGGACGTTTCAATGAAAAACTGTTTTTT. Its protein is CASSSRQGRFNEKLFF.

This chain joins TRBV27 and TRBJ1-1, with 9 nucleotides matching TRBD1. The CDR3 runs to 15 residues. CDR1 MNHEY and CDR2 SMNVEV come from the germline V gene (reference sequence). J gave up 5 bases and V 7 bases, and 11 bases lay outside the gene matches. The CDR3 here is CASNPLQGAITEAFF. CDR3 sequence (DNA): TGTGCCAGCAACCCGTTACAGGGGGCAATTACTGAAGCTTTCTTT.